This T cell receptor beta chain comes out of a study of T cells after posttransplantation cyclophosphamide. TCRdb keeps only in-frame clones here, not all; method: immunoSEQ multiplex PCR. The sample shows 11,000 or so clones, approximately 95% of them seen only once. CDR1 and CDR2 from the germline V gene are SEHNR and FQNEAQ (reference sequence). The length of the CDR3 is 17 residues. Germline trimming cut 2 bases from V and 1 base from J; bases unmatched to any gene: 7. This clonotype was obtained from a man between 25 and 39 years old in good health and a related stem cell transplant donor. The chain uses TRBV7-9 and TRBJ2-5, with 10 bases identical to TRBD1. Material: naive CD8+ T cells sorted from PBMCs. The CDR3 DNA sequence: TGTGCCAGCAGCTTATTTAGGACAGGGGGAGGCCAAGAGACCCAGTACTTC. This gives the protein CASSLFRTGGGQETQYF. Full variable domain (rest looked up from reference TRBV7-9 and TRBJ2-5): DTGVSQNPRHKITKRGQNVTFRCDPISEHNRLYWYRQTLGQGPEFLTYFQNEAQLEKSRLLSDRFSAERPKGSFSTLEIQRTEQGDSAMYLCASSLFRTGGGQETQYFGPGTRLLVL.